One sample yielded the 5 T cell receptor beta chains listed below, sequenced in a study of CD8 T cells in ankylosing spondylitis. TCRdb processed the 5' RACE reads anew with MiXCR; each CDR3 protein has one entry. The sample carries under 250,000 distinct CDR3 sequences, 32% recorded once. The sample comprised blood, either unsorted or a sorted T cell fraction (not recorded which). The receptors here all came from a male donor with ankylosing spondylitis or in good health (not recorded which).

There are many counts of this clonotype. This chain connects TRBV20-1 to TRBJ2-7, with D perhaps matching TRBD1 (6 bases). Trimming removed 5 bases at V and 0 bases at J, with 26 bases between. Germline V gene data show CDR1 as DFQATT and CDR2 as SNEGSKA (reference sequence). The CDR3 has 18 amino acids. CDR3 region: CSASQLTGARVSSYEQYF. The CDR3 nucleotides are TGCAGTGCTTCTCAATTGACAGGAGCCAGAGTCAGCTCCTACGAGCAGTACTTC.

In DNA form, the CDR3 reads TGTGCCACCAGCAGGACCGTGAACACCGGGGAGCTGTTTTTT. Protein: CATSRTVNTGELFF. The rearrangement uses TRBV15 and TRBJ2-2; D uncertain. Trimming removed 3 bases at V and 1 base at J, with 6 bases between. Germline assignment: CDR1 LNHNV and CDR2 YYDKDF (reference sequence). The CDR3 has 14 amino acids.

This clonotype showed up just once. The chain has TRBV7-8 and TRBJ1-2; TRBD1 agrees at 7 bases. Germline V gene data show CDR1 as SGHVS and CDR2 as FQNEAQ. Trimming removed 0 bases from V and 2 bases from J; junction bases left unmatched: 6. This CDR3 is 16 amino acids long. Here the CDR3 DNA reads TGTGCCAGCAGCTTAGCGGCTACAGGGGCAAACTATGGCTACACCTTC. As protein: CASSLAATGANYGYTF.

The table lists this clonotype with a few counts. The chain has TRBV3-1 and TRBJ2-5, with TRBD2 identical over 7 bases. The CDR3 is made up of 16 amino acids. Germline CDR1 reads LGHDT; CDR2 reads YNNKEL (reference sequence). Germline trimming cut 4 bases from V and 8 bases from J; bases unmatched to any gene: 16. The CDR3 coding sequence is TGTGCCAGCAGCCGGAACTGGGCGGGGGTAAGAGACACCCAGTACTTC. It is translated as CASSRNWAGVRDTQYF.

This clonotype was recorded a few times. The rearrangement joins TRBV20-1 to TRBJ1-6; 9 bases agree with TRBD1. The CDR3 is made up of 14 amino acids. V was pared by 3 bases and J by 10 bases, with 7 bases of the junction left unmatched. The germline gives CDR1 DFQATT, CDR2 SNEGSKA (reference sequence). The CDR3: CSASWDRVRSPLHF. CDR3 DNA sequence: TGCAGTGCTAGTTGGGACAGGGTTCGGTCACCCCTCCACTTT.